One sample yielded the 19 T cell receptor beta chains listed below, sequenced in a study of T cells in localized non-small cell lung cancer (dated by TCRdb to about 2020). Library creation used the immunoSEQ multiplex PCR assay. Imported from immuneACCESS, the table was reduced by TCRdb to in-frame sequences with V and J called. These copies leave out some clones; in studies compared against another copy, an unresolved V gene accounts for under half, and the cause of the remainder is not known. The sample contains tens of thousands of clones, about nine tenths of them found a single time. Roughly 15% of the sample lies in the top ten. The starting material was peripheral blood, obtained before any cancer treatment. Source of these receptors: a man aged 40-75 years with stage I squamous cell lung carcinoma.

This clone showed up just a few times. The CDR3 sequence: CASSERVTHVTYEQYF. The CDR3 region has the DNA TGTGCCAGCAGTGAAAGGGTGACACACGTTACCTACGAGCAGTACTTC. The genes are TRBV25-1 and TRBJ2-7; D gene uncertain. Germline-derived CDR1 and CDR2 are MGHDK and SYGVNS. This CDR3 has 16 amino acids. Trimming took 2 bases from V and 2 from J, leaving 16 bases between them.

The V and J genes are TRBV2 and TRBJ2-1; TRBD2 matches 8 bases. The CDR3 loop spans 14 amino acids. Trimming cost V 8 bases and J 5 bases; bases outside gene matches: 8. Per germline, CDR1 SNHLY and CDR2 FYNNEI. CDR3 sequence (DNA): TGTGCCAGCGTCCGCGGGGGGACGGACAATGAGCAGTTCTTC. It yields the protein CASVRGGTDNEQFF.

This clone was detected a few times. The chain is built from TRBV6-5 and TRBJ2-7, with TRBD1 matching 7 bases. The length of the CDR3 is 14 residues. V lost 7 bases and J lost 2; bases outside the gene matches: 8. Germline V lookup: CDR1 MNHEY, CDR2 SVGAGI. The CDR3 coding sequence is TGTGCCAGCACCCGGGACAGCAACGCCTACGAGCAGTACTTC. Translated: CASTRDSNAYEQYF.

The CDR3 nucleotides are TGTGCCAGCAGTCGGGATTCAGGGGGCTTGGAGACCCAGTACTTC. It specifies CASSRDSGGLETQYF. This chain connects TRBV6-1 to TRBJ2-5, with 8 bases identical to TRBD1. Germline values: CDR1 MNHNS, CDR2 SASEGT. V shed 5 bases, J shed 5 bases, and the junction held 10 bases outside the gene matches. CDR3 length: 15 residues.

This CDR3 is CASSQAGPASGNTIYF. The CDR3 DNA follows: TGCGCCAGCAGCCAAGCTGGTCCAGCCTCTGGAAACACCATATATTTT. The rearrangement joins TRBV4-3 to TRBJ1-3; no definite D call. Trimming left V 1 base short and J 0 bases short, with 10 bases between. CDR3 length equals 16 residues. Germline-derived CDR1 and CDR2 are LGHNA and YSLEER.

The V call is TRBV5-1, the J call TRBJ1-2; 8 bases fit TRBD1. V lost 3 bases and J lost 4; bases outside the gene matches: 5. Germline lookup yields CDR1 SGHRS and CDR2 YFSETQ. There are 14 residues in the CDR3. CDR3 nucleotide sequence: TGCGCCAGCAGCTCTGGGACAGGTGGCTATGGCTACACCTTC. Translating gives CASSSGTGGYGYTF.

The chain is built from TRBV4-3 and TRBJ2-7, with TRBD2 matching 8 bases. CDR1 and CDR2 from the germline V gene are LGHNA and YSLEER. The CDR3 is made up of 16 amino acids. The V segment lost 1 base and the J segment 0 bases; nucleotides outside the gene matches: 5. The CDR3: CASSQGVAGSSYEQYF. The CDR3 coding sequence is TGCGCCAGCAGCCAAGGTGTAGCGGGGAGCTCCTACGAGCAGTACTTC.

The chain couples TRBV19 to TRBJ1-5; D is undetermined. V was pared by 3 bases and J by 2 bases, with 8 bases between. Germline CDR1 and CDR2: LNHDA and SQIVND (reference sequence). This CDR3 comprises 14 residues. The CDR3 coding sequence is TGTGCCAGTAGTATGGTTGGCCGCAATCAGCCCCAGCATTTT. It is translated as CASSMVGRNQPQHF.

This clone came up many times. The rearrangement uses TRBV6-1 and TRBJ1-1, with TRBD1 as a possible D gene (6 bases). The CDR3 extends over 14 amino acids. Trimming cost V 6 bases and J 7 bases, with 18 bases left between them. CDR1 and CDR2 from the germline V gene are MNHNS and SASEGT. CDR3 residues: CASSERGDWGEAFF. In DNA, the CDR3 is TGTGCCAGCAGCGAAAGGGGGGATTGGGGTGAAGCTTTCTTT.

The CDR3 nucleotides read TGTGCCAGCTTGGGAAGGGCCTTGGATGAGCAGTTCTTC. It encodes CASLGRALDEQFF. The gene calls are TRBV11-1 and TRBJ2-1; D not certain. V was shortened by 8 bases and J by 8 bases, with 16 bases between the two germline ends. Germline V gives CDR1 SGHAT, CDR2 FQDESV (reference sequence). The CDR3 extends over 13 amino acids.

The chain uses TRBV7-9 and TRBJ1-1; D gene ambiguous. CDR1 and CDR2 (germline): SEHNR, FQNEAQ (reference sequence). This CDR3 is 15 amino acids long. V lost 4 bases and J 0 bases, leaving 12 bases between the germline ends. The CDR3 DNA reads TGTGCCAGCAGCTCAGGAAGACTACTGAACACTGAAGCTTTCTTT. Its translation: CASSSGRLLNTEAFF.

The V call is TRBV10-3, the J call TRBJ2-2; D remains ambiguous. V gave up 3 bases and J gave up 6 bases, with 5 bases separating them. The CDR3 consists of 12 residues. Germline V gene lookup returns CDR1 ENHRY and CDR2 SYGVKD. In DNA, the CDR3 is TGTGCCATCAGTGATTCCCCCGGGGAGCTGTTTTTT. As protein: CAISDSPGELFF.

CDR3 nucleotide sequence: TGCGCCAGCAGCTTGGACGGACATAGCAATCAGCCCCAGCATTTT. Its protein is CASSLDGHSNQPQHF. This rearrangement joins TRBV5-1 to TRBJ1-5, with TRBD1 as a possible D gene (5 bases). From germline, CDR1 is SGHRS and CDR2 YFSETQ. CDR3 size: 15 residues. Trimming stripped 0 bases from V and 0 bases from J, with 7 bases between.

V gene TRBV2 combines with J gene TRBJ1-1; 7 nucleotides agree with TRBD1. CDR3 size: 14 residues. Germline assignment: CDR1 SNHLY and CDR2 FYNNEI. The V segment lost 5 bases and the J segment 0 bases; nucleotides outside the gene matches: 3. The CDR3 loop is CASSKGQMNTEAFF. CDR3 nucleotide sequence: TGTGCCAGCAGTAAGGGACAGATGAACACTGAAGCTTTCTTT.

This clone turned up a few times. Within the sample, other DNA sequences also encode this same CDR3. The chain recombines TRBV5-1 with TRBJ2-5; D ambiguous. CDR3 length: 11 residues. Germline CDR1 reads SGHRS; CDR2 reads YFSETQ. V lost 2 bases, J lost 2 bases, and 1 base lay in between. The CDR3 loop is CASSFQETQYF. CDR3 sequence (DNA): TGCGCCAGCAGCTTTCAAGAGACCCAGTACTTC.

The chain is built from TRBV14 and TRBJ1-1; 8 nucleotides agree with TRBD1. The CDR3 is 13 amino acids. Trimming took 4 bases from V and 11 from J; bases not matched to a gene: 9. The germline CDR1 and CDR2 sequences are SGHDN and FVKESK. CDR3 sequence: CASSPSGQGRAFF. As DNA, the CDR3 is TGTGCCAGCAGCCCCTCAGGACAGGGACGGGCTTTCTTT.

The rearrangement links TRBV19 to TRBJ1-1; 7 bases fit TRBD1. Unmatched junction bases numbered 5, after V lost 0 bases and J lost 4 bases. CDR1 is LNHDA, CDR2 SQIVND, per germline (reference sequence). CDR3 length: 15 amino acids. The CDR3, as DNA: TGTGCCAGTAGTATAGATTATACAGGGGCCACTGAAGCTTTCTTT. This gives the protein CASSIDYTGATEAFF.

The V and J genes are TRBV2 and TRBJ1-5; D unclear. There are 14 residues in the CDR3. Trimming cost V 2 bases and J 5 bases, with 10 bases left between them. The V gene's germline CDR1 is SNHLY and CDR2 FYNNEI. In DNA form, the CDR3 reads TGTGCCAGCAGTGAATTGTATCGGGATCAGCCCCAGCATTTT. This codes for CASSELYRDQPQHF.

V usage is TRBV23-1 and J usage is TRBJ2-5, with D maybe TRBD1 (5 bases). TRBV23-1 is an ORF; its function is uncertain. This CDR3 has 15 amino acids. V lost 0 bases and J 5 bases, leaving 13 bases between the germline ends. The CDR3 sequence: CASSQSPTGAETQYF. The DNA of the CDR3 is TGCGCCAGCAGTCAATCTCCCACAGGTGCGGAGACCCAGTACTTC.